The sequence of this T cell receptor (beta chain) was determined in a study of T cell responses to AZD1222 COVID-19 vaccine. Germline lookup yields CDR1 SGHVS and CDR2 FNYEAQ. Trimming took off 2 bases at V and 1 base at J, with 12 bases between the two ends. This CDR3 has 17 amino acids. Study-wide findings and caveats: Vaccine-associated CD4 TCRs ranged over spike, dominating at 160-218 and 743-854. Spike-specific TCR breadth and depth went up after people got two AZD1222 doses. Reports say nearly half of spike-specific TCRs go after unmutated variant regions. Donors in the cohort were predominantly white British and more often female, and clonal diversity was possibly underestimated.

Only in-frame clones appear in the TCRdb table, and some are missing; sequencing was by immunoSEQ multiplex PCR. The sample consists of some 73,000 clones, 85% to 90% of them appearing once. As for this clone: The target antigen is unknown.

This chain connects TRBV7-6 to TRBJ2-6, with D tentatively TRBD1 (6 bases). The sequence was obtained from an adult who received the AZD1222 COVID-19 vaccine. The source was peripheral blood, collected 28 days after the second AZD1222 dose. Here the CDR3 reads CASSLRQALSGANVLTF. The CDR3 DNA is TGTGCCAGCAGCTTAAGACAGGCCCTTTCTGGGGCCAACGTCCTGACTTTC.